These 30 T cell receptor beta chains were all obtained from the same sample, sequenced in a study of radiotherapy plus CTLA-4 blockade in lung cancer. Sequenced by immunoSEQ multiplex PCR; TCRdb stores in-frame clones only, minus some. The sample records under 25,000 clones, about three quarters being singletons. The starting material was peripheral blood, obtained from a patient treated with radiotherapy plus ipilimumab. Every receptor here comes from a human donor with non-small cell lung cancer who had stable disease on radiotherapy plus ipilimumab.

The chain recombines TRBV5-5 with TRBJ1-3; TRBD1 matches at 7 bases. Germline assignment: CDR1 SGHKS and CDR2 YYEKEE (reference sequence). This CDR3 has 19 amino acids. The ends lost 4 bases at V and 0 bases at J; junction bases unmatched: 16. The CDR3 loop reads CASSPKDRAVPSSGNTIYF. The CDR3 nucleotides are TGTGCCAGCAGCCCAAAAGACAGGGCCGTTCCCTCCTCTGGAAACACCATATATTTT.

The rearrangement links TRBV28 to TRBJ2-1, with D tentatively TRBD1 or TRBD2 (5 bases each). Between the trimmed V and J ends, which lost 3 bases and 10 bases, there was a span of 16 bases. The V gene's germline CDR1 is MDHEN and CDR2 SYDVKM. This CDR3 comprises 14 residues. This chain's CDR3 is CASSFPEVRAEQFF. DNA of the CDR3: TGTGCCAGCAGTTTCCCGGAGGTCAGGGCCGAGCAGTTCTTC.

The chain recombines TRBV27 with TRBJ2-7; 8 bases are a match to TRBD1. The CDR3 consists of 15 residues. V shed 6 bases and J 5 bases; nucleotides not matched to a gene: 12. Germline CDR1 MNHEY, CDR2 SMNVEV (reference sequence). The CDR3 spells CASSPQGGYSHEQYF. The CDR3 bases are TGTGCCAGCAGCCCACAGGGGGGCTATAGCCACGAGCAGTACTTC.

CDR3 bases: TGTGCCAGCAGCCAAGATCGGGAAGAAGCTTTCTTT. Translating gives CASSQDREEAFF. The chain combines TRBV4-2 with TRBJ1-1; unclear D gene. This CDR3 comprises 12 residues. V shed 0 bases and J shed 8 bases, with 7 bases lying between them. Germline-derived CDR1 and CDR2 are LGHNA and YNFKEQ.

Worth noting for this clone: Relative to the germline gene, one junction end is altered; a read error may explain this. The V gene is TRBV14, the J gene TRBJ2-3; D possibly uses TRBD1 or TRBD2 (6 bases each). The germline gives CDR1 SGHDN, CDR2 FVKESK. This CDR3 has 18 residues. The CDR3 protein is CASSPRYGGRGWTDTRYF. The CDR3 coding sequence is TGTGCCAGCAGCCCCCGGTACGGGGGCCGCGGTTGGACAGATACGCGGTATTTT. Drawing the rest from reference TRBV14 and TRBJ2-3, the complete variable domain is EAGVTQFPSHSVIEKGQTVTLRCDPISGHDNLYWYRRVMGKEIKFLLHFVKESKQDESGMPNNRFLAERTGGTYSTLKVQPAELEDSGVYFCASSPRYGGRGWTDTRYFGPGTRLTVL.

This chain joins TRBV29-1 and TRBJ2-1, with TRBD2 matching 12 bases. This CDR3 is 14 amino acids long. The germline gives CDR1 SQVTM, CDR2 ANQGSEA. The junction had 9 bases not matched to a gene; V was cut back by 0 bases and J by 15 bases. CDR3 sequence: CSVEELASGRAGFF. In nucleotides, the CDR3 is TGCAGCGTTGAAGAGTTGGCTAGCGGGAGGGCCGGGTTCTTC.

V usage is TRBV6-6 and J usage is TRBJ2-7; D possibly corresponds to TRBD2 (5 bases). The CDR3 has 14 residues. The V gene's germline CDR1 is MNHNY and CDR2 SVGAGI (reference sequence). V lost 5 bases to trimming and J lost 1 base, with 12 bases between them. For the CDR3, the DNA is TGTGCCAGCAGTGCACTGAGGGTTTCCTACGAGCAGTACTTC. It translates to CASSALRVSYEQYF.

CDR3 DNA sequence: TGTGCCAGCAGCCCCGACAGGGTCCAAGCTTTCTTT. Translated, it gives CASSPDRVQAFF. The rearrangement uses TRBV11-2 and TRBJ1-1, with 7 bases that match TRBD1. Germline V lookup: CDR1 SGHAT, CDR2 FQNNGV. This CDR3 has 12 residues. Unmatched junction bases numbered 6, after V lost 5 bases and J lost 9 bases.

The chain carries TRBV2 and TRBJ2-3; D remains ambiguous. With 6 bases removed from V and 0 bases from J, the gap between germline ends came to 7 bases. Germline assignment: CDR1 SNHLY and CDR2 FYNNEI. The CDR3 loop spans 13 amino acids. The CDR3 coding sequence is TGTGCCAGCAGCCGGGCTAGCACAGATACGCAGTATTTT. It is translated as CASSRASTDTQYF.

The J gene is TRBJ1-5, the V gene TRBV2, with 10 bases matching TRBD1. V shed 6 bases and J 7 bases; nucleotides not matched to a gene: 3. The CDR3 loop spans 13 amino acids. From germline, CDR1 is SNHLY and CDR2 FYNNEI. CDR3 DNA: TGTGCCAGCAGACGACAGGGGGCCCAGCCCCAGCATTTT. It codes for CASRRQGAQPQHF.

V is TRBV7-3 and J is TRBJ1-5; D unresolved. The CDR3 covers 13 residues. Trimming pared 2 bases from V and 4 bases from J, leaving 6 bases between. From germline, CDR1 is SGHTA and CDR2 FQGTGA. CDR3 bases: TGTGCCAGCAGCTTAGAACGGAATCAGCCCCAGCATTTT. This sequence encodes CASSLERNQPQHF.

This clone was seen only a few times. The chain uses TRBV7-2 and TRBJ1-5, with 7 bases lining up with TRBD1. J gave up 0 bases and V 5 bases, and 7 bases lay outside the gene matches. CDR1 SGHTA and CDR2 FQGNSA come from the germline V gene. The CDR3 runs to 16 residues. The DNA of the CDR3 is TGTGCCAGCAGCCCACAGGGGACTTATAGCAATCAGCCCCAGCATTTT. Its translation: CASSPQGTYSNQPQHF.

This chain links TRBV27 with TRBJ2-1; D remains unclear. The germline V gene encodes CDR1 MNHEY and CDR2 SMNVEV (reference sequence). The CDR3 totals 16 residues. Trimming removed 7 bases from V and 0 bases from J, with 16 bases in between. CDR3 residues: CASNLGSRSSYNEQFF. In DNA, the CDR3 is TGTGCCAGCAACTTAGGCAGCAGGAGCTCCTACAATGAGCAGTTCTTC.

Here the CDR3 DNA reads TGCGCCAGCAGCTTGGGGAGAACCATAGATACGCAGTATTTT. Protein: CASSLGRTIDTQYF. The genes are TRBV5-1 and TRBJ2-3; D uncertain. Looked up from germline, CDR1 is SGHRS and CDR2 is YFSETQ. V was trimmed by 0 bases and J by 5 bases, leaving 10 bases between them. The CDR3 extends over 14 amino acids.

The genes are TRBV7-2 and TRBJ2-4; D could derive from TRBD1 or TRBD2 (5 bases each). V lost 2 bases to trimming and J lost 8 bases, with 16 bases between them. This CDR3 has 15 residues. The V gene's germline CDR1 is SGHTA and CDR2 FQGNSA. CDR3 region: CASSLFARVEDIQYF. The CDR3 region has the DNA TGTGCCAGCAGCTTATTCGCCAGGGTGGAGGACATTCAGTACTTC.

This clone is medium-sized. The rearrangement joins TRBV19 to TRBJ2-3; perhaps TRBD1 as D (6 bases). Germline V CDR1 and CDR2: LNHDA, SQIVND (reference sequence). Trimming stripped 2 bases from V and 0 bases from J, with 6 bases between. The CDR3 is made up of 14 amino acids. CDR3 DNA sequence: TGTGCCAGTAGTATAAGGGGGAGCACAGATACGCAGTATTTT. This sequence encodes CASSIRGSTDTQYF.

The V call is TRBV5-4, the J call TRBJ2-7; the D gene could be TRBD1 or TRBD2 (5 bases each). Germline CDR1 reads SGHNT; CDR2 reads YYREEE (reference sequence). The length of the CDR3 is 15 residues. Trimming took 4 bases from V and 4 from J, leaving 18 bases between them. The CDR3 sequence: CASSPNRTTIYEQYF. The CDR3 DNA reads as TGTGCCAGCAGCCCTAACAGGACGACTATTTACGAGCAGTACTTC.

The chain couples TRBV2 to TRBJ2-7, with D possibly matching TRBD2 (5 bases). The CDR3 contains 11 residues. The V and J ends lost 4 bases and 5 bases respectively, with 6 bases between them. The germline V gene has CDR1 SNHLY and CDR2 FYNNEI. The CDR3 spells CASSGLNEQYF. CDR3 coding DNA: TGTGCCAGCAGTGGACTAAACGAGCAGTACTTC.

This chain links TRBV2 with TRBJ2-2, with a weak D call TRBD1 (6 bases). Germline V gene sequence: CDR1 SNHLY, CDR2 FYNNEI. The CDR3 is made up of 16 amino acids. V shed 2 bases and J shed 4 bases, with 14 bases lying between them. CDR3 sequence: CASSEQGPAFTGELFF. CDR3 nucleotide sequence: TGTGCCAGCAGTGAACAGGGGCCTGCCTTCACCGGGGAGCTGTTTTTT.

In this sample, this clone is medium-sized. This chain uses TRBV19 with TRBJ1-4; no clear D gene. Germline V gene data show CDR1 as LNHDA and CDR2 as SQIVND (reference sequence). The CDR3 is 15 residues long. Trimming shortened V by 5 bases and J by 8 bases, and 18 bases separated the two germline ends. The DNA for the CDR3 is TGTGCCAGTAGTGCCGCCGGTCACCCAGGCGAAAAACTGTTTTTT. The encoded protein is CASSAAGHPGEKLFF.

The CDR3: CASSVGVNTGELFF. CDR3 in DNA: TGTGCCAGCAGTGTGGGCGTTAACACCGGGGAGCTGTTTTTT. This chain links TRBV6-1 with TRBJ2-2; D is undetermined. CDR3 length: 14 amino acids. The V gene's germline CDR1 is MNHNS and CDR2 SASEGT. V was clipped by 4 bases and J by 2 bases, with 8 bases between them.

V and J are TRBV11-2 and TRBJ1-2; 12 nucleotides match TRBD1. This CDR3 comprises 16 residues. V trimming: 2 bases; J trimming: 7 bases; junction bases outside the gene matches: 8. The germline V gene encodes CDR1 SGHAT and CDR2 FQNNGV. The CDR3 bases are TGTGCCAGCAGCTTAACCCCGGGACAGGGGGCGCCTGGCTACACCTTC. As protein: CASSLTPGQGAPGYTF.

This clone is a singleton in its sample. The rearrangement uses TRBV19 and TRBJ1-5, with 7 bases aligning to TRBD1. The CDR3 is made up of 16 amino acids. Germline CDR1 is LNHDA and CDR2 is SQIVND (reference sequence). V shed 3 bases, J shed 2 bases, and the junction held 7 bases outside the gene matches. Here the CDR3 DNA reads TGTGCCAGTAGTATCCAAACAGGGGAGGGCAATCAGCCCCAGCATTTT. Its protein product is CASSIQTGEGNQPQHF.

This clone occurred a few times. Here the CDR3 reads CASSVNRFLPYNEQFF. The CDR3 DNA follows: TGTGCCAGTAGTGTCAACAGGTTCTTGCCCTACAATGAGCAGTTCTTC. V and J are TRBV19 and TRBJ2-1, with D perhaps TRBD1 (5 bases). CDR1 is LNHDA, CDR2 SQIVND, per germline (reference sequence). This CDR3 comprises 16 residues. The V end was cut by 5 bases, the J end by 2 bases, with 16 bases between.

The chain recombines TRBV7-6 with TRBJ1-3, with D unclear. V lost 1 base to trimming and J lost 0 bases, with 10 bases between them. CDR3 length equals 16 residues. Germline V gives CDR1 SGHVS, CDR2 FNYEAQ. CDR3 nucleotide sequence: TGTGCCAGCAGCTTAGGTCAGCTACGCTCTGGAAACACCATATATTTT. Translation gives CASSLGQLRSGNTIYF.

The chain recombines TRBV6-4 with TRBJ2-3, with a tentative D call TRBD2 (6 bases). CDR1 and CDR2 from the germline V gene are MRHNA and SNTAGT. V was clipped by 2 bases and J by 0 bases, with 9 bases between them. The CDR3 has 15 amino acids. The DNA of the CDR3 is TGTGCCAGCAGTGACGAGGGACTTAGCACAGATACGCAGTATTTT. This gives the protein CASSDEGLSTDTQYF.

CDR3 nucleotides: TGTGCCAGCAGCCAATCCGGGACGGCAAGAGGCTATGGCTACACCTTC. It translates to CASSQSGTARGYGYTF. V gene TRBV7-2 combines with J gene TRBJ1-2, with a possible D match to TRBD1 (5 bases). The CDR3 length is 16 residues. V lost 5 bases to trimming and J lost 4 bases, with 20 bases between them. The germline V gene has CDR1 SGHTA and CDR2 FQGNSA.

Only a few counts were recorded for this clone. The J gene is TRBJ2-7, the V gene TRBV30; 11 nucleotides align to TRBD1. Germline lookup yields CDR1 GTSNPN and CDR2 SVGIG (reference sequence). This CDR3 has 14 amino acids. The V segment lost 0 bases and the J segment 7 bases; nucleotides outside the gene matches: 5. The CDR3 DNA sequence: TGTGCCTGGAGTGTACGATGGGACAGGGGGGAGCAGTACTTC. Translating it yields CAWSVRWDRGEQYF.

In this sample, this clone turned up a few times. The DNA of the CDR3 is TGCGCCAGCAGCTGGTTACTAGGGAGCAACAATGAAAAACTGTTTTTT. It encodes CASSWLLGSNNEKLFF. The V call is TRBV5-1, the J call TRBJ1-4; D is ambiguous. The germline CDR1 and CDR2 sequences are SGHRS and YFSETQ. V gave up 3 bases and J gave up 5 bases, with 17 bases separating them. The CDR3 contains 16 residues.

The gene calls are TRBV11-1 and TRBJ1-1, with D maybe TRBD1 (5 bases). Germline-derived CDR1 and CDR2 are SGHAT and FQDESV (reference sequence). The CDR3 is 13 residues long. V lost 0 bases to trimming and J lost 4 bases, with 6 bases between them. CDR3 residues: CASSLADSTEAFF. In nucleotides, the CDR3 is TGTGCCAGCAGCTTAGCAGACAGCACTGAAGCTTTCTTT.